This TCR beta chain was captured by sequencing in a study of blood T cell repertoires in COVID-19. At the level of the study: Samples taken during acute and convalescent COVID-19 were collected in the United States, Italy and Spain. Sample material is recorded as cDNA or gDNA derived from T cells, B-cell-depleted T cells, or PBMCs.

Methods used by the authors: From reference gene primer amplification, estimates of nucleated cell counts were derived. Produced via immunoSEQ multiplex PCR; TCRdb's table is partial and in-frame only. V and J calls and clone size follow that table, whereas D and trimming were derived from the DNA. The data hold 350,000 or so clones, with around 91% observed a single time. This CDR3 spans 13 amino acids. Germline CDR1 and CDR2: SNHLY and FYNNEI. V was trimmed by 5 bases and J by 9 bases, leaving 14 bases between them. This chain joins TRBV2 and TRBJ2-1, with D tentatively TRBD1 (6 bases). The sample comprised peripheral blood. The receptor's source is a man aged 18 to 29 with active or convalescent COVID-19. CDR3 loop: CASSTGPQLEQFF. Written as DNA, the CDR3 is TGTGCCAGCAGTACAGGGCCCCAGCTTGAGCAGTTCTTC.